This section outlines one T cell receptor (beta chain) sequence together with its context. Its target is not known. V was clipped by 3 bases and J by 7 bases, with 10 bases between them. Per the germline V gene, CDR1 is MNHNS and CDR2 is SASEGT. The CDR3 is 14 amino acids. The data stem from a study of T cell responses to AZD1222 COVID-19 vaccine. Study-wide points: Seropositive AZD1222 recipients at baseline numbered only five or six. White British people made up most donors, females outnumbered males, and clonal diversity was possibly underestimated. The reported proportion of spike-specific TCRs targeting unmutated variant regions was nearly half.

The protocol was immunoSEQ multiplex PCR, while the TCRdb copy is restricted to in-frame clones and leaves out a portion. The table has about 120,000 clones, around 83% seen once. The TCR comes from an adult who received the AZD1222 COVID-19 vaccine. The source was peripheral blood, collected 28 days after the second AZD1222 dose. The chain recombines TRBV6-1 with TRBJ1-6; no firm D call. The CDR3 nucleotides are TGTGCCAGCAGTGAGAGCGGGTACAATTCACCCCTCCACTTT. This sequence encodes CASSESGYNSPLHF.